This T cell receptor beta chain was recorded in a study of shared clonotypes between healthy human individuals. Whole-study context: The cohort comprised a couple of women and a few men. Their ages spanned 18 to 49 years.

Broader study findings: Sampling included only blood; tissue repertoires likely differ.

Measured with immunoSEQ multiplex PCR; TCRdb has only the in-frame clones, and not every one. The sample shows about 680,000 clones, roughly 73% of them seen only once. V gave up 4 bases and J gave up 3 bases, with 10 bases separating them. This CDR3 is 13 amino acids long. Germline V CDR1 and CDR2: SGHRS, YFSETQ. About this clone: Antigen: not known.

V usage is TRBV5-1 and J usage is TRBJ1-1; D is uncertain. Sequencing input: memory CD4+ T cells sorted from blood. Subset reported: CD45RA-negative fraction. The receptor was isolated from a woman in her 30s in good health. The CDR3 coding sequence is TGCGCCAGCAGCCAGAGCAGATACACTGAAGCTTTCTTT. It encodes CASSQSRYTEAFF.